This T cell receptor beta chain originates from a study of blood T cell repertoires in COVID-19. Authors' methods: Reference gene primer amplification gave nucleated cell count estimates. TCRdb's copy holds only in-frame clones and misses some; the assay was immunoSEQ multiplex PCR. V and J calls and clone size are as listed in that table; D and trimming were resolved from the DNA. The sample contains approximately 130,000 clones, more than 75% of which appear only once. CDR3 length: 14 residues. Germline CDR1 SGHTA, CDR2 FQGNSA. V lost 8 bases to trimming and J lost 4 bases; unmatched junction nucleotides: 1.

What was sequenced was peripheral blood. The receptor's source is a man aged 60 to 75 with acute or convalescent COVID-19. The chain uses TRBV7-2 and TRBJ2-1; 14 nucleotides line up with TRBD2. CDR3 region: CASGTSGGYNEQFF. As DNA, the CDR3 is TGTGCCAGCGGGACTAGCGGGGGTTACAATGAGCAGTTCTTC. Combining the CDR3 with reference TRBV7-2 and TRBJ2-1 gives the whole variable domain GAGVSQSPSNKVTEKGKDVELRCDPISGHTALYWYRQSLGQGLEFLIYFQGNSAPDKSGLPSDRFSAERTGGSVSTLTIQRTQQEDSAVYLCASGTSGGYNEQFFGPGTRLTVL.